One and the same sample provided the 27 T cell receptor beta chains below, sequenced in a study of cytomegalovirus exposure and HLA in healthy donors. Using immunoSEQ multiplex PCR, the repertoire was profiled, and TCRdb retains in-frame clones only, with some absent. The sample holds 300,000 to 400,000 clones, 86% seen once. Sequencing was performed on PBMCs. Source of these receptors: a woman younger than 30 in good health and CMV-seronegative.

The chain is built from TRBV28 and TRBJ2-7; possibly TRBD1 for D (6 bases). The V end lost 2 bases, the J end lost 2 bases, and 13 bases lay between the germline ends. Per germline, CDR1 MDHEN and CDR2 SYDVKM. This CDR3 comprises 15 residues. CDR3 sequence: CASSLAIPGAYEQYF. As DNA, the CDR3 is TGTGCCAGCAGTTTAGCTATCCCAGGGGCCTACGAGCAGTACTTC.

This chain uses TRBV6-5 with TRBJ1-1, with D possibly being TRBD1 (6 bases). Trimming cost V 2 bases and J 0 bases, with 7 bases left between them. This CDR3 is built from 14 residues. The V gene's germline CDR1 is MNHEY and CDR2 SVGAGI. The CDR3 DNA follows: TGTGCCAGCAGTTACCAGGGGCTGAACACTGAAGCTTTCTTT. This sequence encodes CASSYQGLNTEAFF.

The chain uses TRBV11-2 and TRBJ1-5; TRBD1 aligns across 8 bases. CDR3 length: 16 amino acids. J was trimmed by 3 bases and V by 5 bases; bases with no gene match: 9. Per the germline V gene, CDR1 is SGHAT and CDR2 is FQNNGV. CDR3 amino acids: CASSGGRTGNNQPQHF. The CDR3 DNA is TGTGCCAGCAGCGGGGGCAGGACAGGGAACAATCAGCCCCAGCATTTT.

This chain uses TRBV28 with TRBJ2-7; possibly TRBD1 for D (7 bases). This CDR3 has 12 amino acids. The germline V and J ends were trimmed by 2 bases and 9 bases, with 11 bases remaining between them. Germline CDR1 and CDR2: MDHEN and SYDVKM. In nucleotides, the CDR3 is TGTGCCAGCAGTTTAGGAGGGGGCGGGCAGTACTTC. Translated, it gives CASSLGGGGQYF.

This chain uses TRBV4-1 with TRBJ2-7; 8 bases are a match to TRBD1. The CDR3 has 15 amino acids. Germline V gene sequence: CDR1 MGHRA, CDR2 YSYEKL. With 3 bases clipped from V and 3 bases from J, the junction kept 7 bases outside the gene matches. CDR3 residues: CASSHRTGPVYEQYF. The CDR3, as DNA: TGCGCCAGCAGCCATAGGACAGGGCCGGTCTACGAGCAGTACTTC.

This chain connects TRBV28 to TRBJ2-3; tentatively, D is TRBD1 (5 bases). The germline V gene encodes CDR1 MDHEN and CDR2 SYDVKM. The ends were cut back, 10 bases at V and 0 bases at J, with 11 bases in the middle. This CDR3 has 13 amino acids. CDR3 amino acids: CATRQSSTDTQYF. Written as DNA, the CDR3 is TGTGCCACCAGACAGTCGAGCACAGATACGCAGTATTTT.

This sequence joins TRBV11-2 and TRBJ2-7, with D possibly being TRBD1 (6 bases). CDR1 and CDR2 (germline): SGHAT, FQNNGV. Trimming removed 3 bases from V and 2 bases from J, with 11 bases in between. This CDR3 has 14 amino acids. Written as DNA, the CDR3 is TGTGCCAGCAGCTTGGGGCAGGGGCCCTACGAGCAGTACTTC. It specifies CASSLGQGPYEQYF.

The genes are TRBV10-1 and TRBJ2-1; possible D gene TRBD2, 6 bases. V was cut by 6 bases and J by 6 bases, with 27 bases left in between. The CDR3 is 18 residues long. Germline V gene sequence: CDR1 WNHNN, CDR2 SYGVQD (reference sequence). The CDR3 DNA is TGCGCCAGCAGGCAGGGACTGACCCTTGGCCCCCAGGGCAATGAGCAGTTCTTC. Its protein product is CASRQGLTLGPQGNEQFF.

CDR3 in amino acids: CASSRVTSGGASNTGELFF. CDR3 nucleotides: TGCGCCAGCAGCCGTGTTACTAGCGGGGGGGCCTCGAACACCGGGGAGCTGTTTTTT. This sequence joins TRBV4-1 and TRBJ2-2; 13 nucleotides align to TRBD2. Per the germline V gene, CDR1 is MGHRA and CDR2 is YSYEKL. Losses at the gene ends were 4 bases for V and 0 bases for J; bases not matched to a gene: 8. CDR3 length: 19 residues.

V gene TRBV2 combines with J gene TRBJ1-5, with D possibly being TRBD1 (5 bases). The V end lost 6 bases, the J end lost 1 base, and 19 bases lay between the germline ends. This CDR3 is built from 17 residues. Germline CDR1 reads SNHLY; CDR2 reads FYNNEI. In DNA form, the CDR3 reads TGTGCCAGCAGCGGAGAAGGGGCCCTGGGGAGCAATCAGCCCCAGCATTTT. Residues: CASSGEGALGSNQPQHF.

This chain connects TRBV5-1 to TRBJ1-4; 7 bases line up with TRBD1. The germline CDR1 and CDR2 sequences are SGHRS and YFSETQ. The CDR3 has 13 residues. V was clipped by 9 bases and J by 5 bases; unmatched bases: 7. The CDR3 DNA follows: TGCGCCACTAAACAGGGGCCGAATGAAAAACTGTTTTTT. It encodes CATKQGPNEKLFF.

This clone has just one count. The CDR3 DNA is TGTGCCAGCAGCACCCGGGACAAAACTGTGGACTCCTACGAGCAGTACTTC. It specifies CASSTRDKTVDSYEQYF. The genes are TRBV7-6 and TRBJ2-7; TRBD1 is a possible D gene (6 bases). Trimming shortened V by 5 bases and J by 0 bases, and 20 bases separated the two germline ends. The length of the CDR3 is 17 residues. Per germline, CDR1 SGHVS and CDR2 FNYEAQ.

The chain combines TRBV4-1 with TRBJ1-3, with 7 bases matching TRBD1. The CDR3 is made up of 15 amino acids. The V and J ends lost 4 bases and 3 bases, in that order; junction bases with no gene match: 6. Germline CDR1 and CDR2: MGHRA and YSYEKL. CDR3 coding DNA: TGCGCCAGCAGCCCCCCGACAGGGATTGGAAACACCATATATTTT. This sequence encodes CASSPPTGIGNTIYF.

The chain recombines TRBV11-2 with TRBJ1-2; D is perhaps TRBD1 (6 bases). The V and J ends lost 5 bases and 4 bases respectively, with 11 bases between them. The CDR3 has 13 amino acids. Per germline, CDR1 SGHAT and CDR2 FQNNGV. CDR3 bases: TGTGCCAGCAGCCCTCCGACAGGCTATGGCTACACCTTC. Amino acid sequence: CASSPPTGYGYTF.

This chain links TRBV10-3 with TRBJ2-3; the match to TRBD1 covers 7 bases. This CDR3 spans 14 amino acids. The germline CDR1 and CDR2 sequences are ENHRY and SYGVKD. The trim removed 8 bases at V and 0 bases at J, leaving 5 bases unmatched. In DNA, the CDR3 is TGTGCCATCCGGGACAGCTATAGCACAGATACGCAGTATTTT. It yields the protein CAIRDSYSTDTQYF.

The chain couples TRBV6-1 to TRBJ1-1; 8 bases are shared with TRBD1. CDR3 length: 17 residues. V trimming: 3 bases; J trimming: 6 bases; junction bases outside the gene matches: 15. Germline loops: CDR1 MNHNS, CDR2 SASEGT. This chain's CDR3 is CASSELFWTGKSAEAFF. CDR3 DNA: TGTGCCAGCAGTGAGCTTTTTTGGACAGGGAAAAGCGCTGAAGCTTTCTTT.

This chain links TRBV7-9 with TRBJ2-3; TRBD1 agrees at 9 bases. The J segment lost 4 bases and the V segment lost 1 base, leaving 0 bases of the junction unmatched. The V gene's germline CDR1 is SEHNR and CDR2 FQNEAQ (reference sequence). The CDR3 consists of 14 residues. CDR3 residues: CASSLGTGADTQYF. CDR3 DNA sequence: TGTGCCAGCAGCTTAGGGACAGGGGCAGATACGCAGTATTTT.

This chain joins TRBV9 and TRBJ1-1; possible D gene TRBD1, 5 bases. The germline gives CDR1 SGDLS, CDR2 YYNGEE. The CDR3 is 17 residues long. Trimming took 1 base from V and 4 from J, leaving 20 bases between them. This CDR3 is CASSVTGGGLMGTEAFF. CDR3 nucleotide sequence: TGTGCCAGCAGCGTAACTGGCGGGGGGTTAATGGGCACTGAAGCTTTCTTT.

The chain has TRBV7-9 and TRBJ1-2; 7 nucleotides match TRBD1. Germline values: CDR1 SEHNR, CDR2 FQNEAQ (reference sequence). CDR3 size: 14 residues. Losses at the gene ends were 5 bases for V and 5 bases for J; bases not matched to a gene: 8. This chain's CDR3 is CASSPQGVLYGYTF. In DNA form, the CDR3 reads TGTGCCAGCAGCCCCCAGGGGGTTTTATATGGCTACACCTTC.

The rearrangement uses TRBV28 and TRBJ1-2, with D possibly matching TRBD1 (5 bases). Germline loops: CDR1 MDHEN, CDR2 SYDVKM. With 1 base removed from V and 4 bases from J, the gap between germline ends came to 10 bases. CDR3 length: 14 residues. The CDR3 region has the DNA TGTGCCAGCAGTTTATTCGAACAGGCCTATGGCTACACCTTC. Its protein product is CASSLFEQAYGYTF.

In this sample, this clone turned up a few times. This chain uses TRBV6-1 with TRBJ2-7; 9 nucleotides agree with TRBD1. J was trimmed by 3 bases and V by 8 bases; bases with no gene match: 8. In germline, CDR1 is MNHNS, CDR2 SASEGT. CDR3 length equals 14 residues. This CDR3 is CASELGQGIYEQYF. The CDR3 DNA is TGTGCCAGCGAGTTGGGACAGGGTATCTACGAGCAGTACTTC.

The gene calls are TRBV7-7 and TRBJ2-3; 7 nucleotides match TRBD2. The V and J ends lost 3 bases and 6 bases, in that order; junction bases with no gene match: 6. Germline V gene sequence: CDR1 SSHAT, CDR2 FNYEAQ (reference sequence). CDR3 length: 14 residues. CDR3 bases: TGTGCCAGCAGCTTCGGGGGGATTGGTGATACGCAGTATTTT. It translates to CASSFGGIGDTQYF.

V usage is TRBV15 and J usage is TRBJ2-2, with TRBD2 as a possible D gene (6 bases). V was trimmed by 1 base and J by 7 bases, leaving 19 bases between them. CDR1 is LNHNV and CDR2 is YYDKDF in the germline V gene (reference sequence). This CDR3 comprises 17 residues. CDR3 protein: CATSRGAVTSNGGELFF. The CDR3 nucleotides are TGTGCCACCAGCAGAGGGGCAGTGACTAGTAACGGCGGGGAGCTGTTTTTT.

A note on this clone: One end of the junction fails to match germline, which may point to a read error. The V and J genes are TRBV18 and TRBJ2-2; 9 positions match TRBD2. This CDR3 comprises 15 residues. Looked up from germline, CDR1 is KGHSH and CDR2 is LQKENI. The CDR3 DNA follows: TGTGCCAGCTCACCACGACTAGCGGTCACCGGGGAGCTATTTTTT. This translates into CASSPRLAVTGELFF.

The chain recombines TRBV5-1 with TRBJ1-2; D might be TRBD1 (6 bases). In germline, CDR1 is SGHRS, CDR2 YFSETQ. The CDR3 has 15 residues. The germline V and J ends were trimmed by 0 bases and 7 bases, with 16 bases remaining between them. The CDR3 loop is CASSLDPTGSSGYTF. In DNA, the CDR3 is TGCGCCAGCAGCTTGGACCCAACAGGGTCTTCTGGCTACACCTTC.

A few counts support this clone. The chain recombines TRBV11-2 with TRBJ2-7, with 7 nucleotides matching TRBD1. V shed 0 bases and J 2 bases; nucleotides not matched to a gene: 7. This CDR3 spans 16 amino acids. The V gene's germline CDR1 is SGHAT and CDR2 FQNNGV. The CDR3 DNA is TGTGCCAGCAGCTTAGAGGACAGGTTGCCGCCCTACGAGCAGTACTTC. Translating it yields CASSLEDRLPPYEQYF.

V gene TRBV6-6 combines with J gene TRBJ1-1, with D unclear. The CDR3 loop spans 15 amino acids. Germline V lookup: CDR1 MNHNY, CDR2 SVGAGI (reference sequence). Trimming shortened V by 1 base and J by 1 base, and 10 bases separated the two germline ends. The DNA for the CDR3 is TGTGCCAGCAGTTACTATCCCCGCGGGAACACTGAAGCTTTCTTT. This sequence encodes CASSYYPRGNTEAFF.